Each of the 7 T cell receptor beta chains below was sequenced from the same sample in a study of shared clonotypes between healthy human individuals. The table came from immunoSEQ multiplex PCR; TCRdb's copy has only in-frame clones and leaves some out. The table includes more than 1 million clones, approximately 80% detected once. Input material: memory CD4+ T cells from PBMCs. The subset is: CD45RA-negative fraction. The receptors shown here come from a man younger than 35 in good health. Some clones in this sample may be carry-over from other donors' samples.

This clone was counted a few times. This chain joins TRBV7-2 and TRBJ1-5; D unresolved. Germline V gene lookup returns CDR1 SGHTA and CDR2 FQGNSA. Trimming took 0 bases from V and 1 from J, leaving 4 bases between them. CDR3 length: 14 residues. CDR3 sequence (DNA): TGTGCCAGCAGCTTAGCAGCGAGCAATCAGCCCCAGCATTTT. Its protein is CASSLAASNQPQHF.

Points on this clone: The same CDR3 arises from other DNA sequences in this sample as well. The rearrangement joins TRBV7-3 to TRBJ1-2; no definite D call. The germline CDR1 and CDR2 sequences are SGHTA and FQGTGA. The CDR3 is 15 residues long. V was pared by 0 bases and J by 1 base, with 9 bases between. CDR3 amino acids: CASSLTPGSNYGYTF. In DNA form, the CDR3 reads TGTGCCAGCAGCTTAACGCCTGGGAGTAACTATGGCTACACCTTC.

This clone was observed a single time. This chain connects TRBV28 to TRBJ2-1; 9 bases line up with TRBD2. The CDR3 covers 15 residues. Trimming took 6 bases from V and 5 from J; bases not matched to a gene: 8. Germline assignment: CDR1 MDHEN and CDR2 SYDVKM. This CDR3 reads CASRETSGPDNEQFF. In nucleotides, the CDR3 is TGTGCCAGCAGGGAAACTAGCGGGCCAGACAATGAGCAGTTCTTC.

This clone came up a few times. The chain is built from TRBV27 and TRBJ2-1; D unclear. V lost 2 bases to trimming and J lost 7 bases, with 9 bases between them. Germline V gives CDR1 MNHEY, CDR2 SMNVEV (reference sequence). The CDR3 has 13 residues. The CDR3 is CASSLRTLNEQFF. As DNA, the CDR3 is TGTGCCAGCAGTTTAAGGACCCTGAATGAGCAGTTCTTC.

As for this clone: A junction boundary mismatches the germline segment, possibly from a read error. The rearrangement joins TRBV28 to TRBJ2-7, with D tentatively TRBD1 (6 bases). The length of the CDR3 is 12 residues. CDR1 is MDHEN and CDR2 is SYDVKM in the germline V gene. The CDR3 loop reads CASSLSWDNTFF. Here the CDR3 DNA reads TGTGCCAGCAGTTTGTCCTGGGACAACACATTCTTC.

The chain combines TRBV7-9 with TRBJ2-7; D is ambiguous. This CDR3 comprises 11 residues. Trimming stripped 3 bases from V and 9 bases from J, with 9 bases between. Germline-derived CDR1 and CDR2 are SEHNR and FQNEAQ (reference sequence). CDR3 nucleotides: TGTGCCAGCAGCTTGGGTACGAGGCAGTACTTC. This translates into CASSLGTRQYF. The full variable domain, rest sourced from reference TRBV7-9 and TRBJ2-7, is DTGVSQNPRHKITKRGQNVTFRCDPISEHNRLYWYRQTLGQGPEFLTYFQNEAQLEKSRLLSDRFSAERPKGSFSTLEIQRTEQGDSAMYLCASSLGTRQYFGPGTRLTVT.

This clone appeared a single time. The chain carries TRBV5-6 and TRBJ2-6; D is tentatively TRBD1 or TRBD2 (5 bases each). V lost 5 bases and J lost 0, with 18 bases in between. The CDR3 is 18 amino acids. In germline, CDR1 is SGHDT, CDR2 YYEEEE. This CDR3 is CASSHYLLGRSGANVLTF. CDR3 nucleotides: TGTGCCAGCAGTCATTATCTCCTGGGACGCTCTGGGGCCAACGTCCTGACTTTC.